This T cell receptor beta chain stems from a study of graft-versus-host responses after intestinal transplantation. Study at large: Uniformly, recipients were administered anti-thymocyte globulin induction with subsequent tacrolimus and steroids for roughly three years. Whole-study findings and limits: GvH clones detected in recipient marrow included some appearing first in ileum or blood.

Profiled with immunoSEQ multiplex PCR; TCRdb holds only in-frame clones, not every one. The data contain some 140,000 clones, 85% to 95% of them singletons. Trimming cost V 2 bases and J 4 bases; bases outside gene matches: 6. The length of the CDR3 is 15 residues. Germline CDR1 and CDR2: KGHSH and LQKENI. Comment on this clone: Its target is unknown.

The receptor was derived from a human donor who received an intestinal transplant. Sequenced here: unstimulated CD4+ T cells sorted from spleen or lymph node cells, sampled before intestinal transplant. J is TRBJ1-1 and V is TRBV18, with 8 bases fitting TRBD1. Here the CDR3 reads CASSPRTGGGTEAFF. In nucleotides, the CDR3 is TGTGCCAGCTCACCAAGAACAGGGGGTGGCACTGAAGCTTTCTTT. Together with reference TRBV18 and TRBJ1-1, the CDR3 gives the full variable domain: NAGVMQNPRHLVRRRGQEARLRCSPMKGHSHVYWYRQLPEEGLKFMVYLQKENIIDESGMPKERFSAEFPKEGPSILRIQQVVRGDSAAYFCASSPRTGGGTEAFFGQGTRLTVV.